This is a list of T cell receptor beta chains from one sample in a study of blood T cell repertoires in COVID-19. TCRdb's copy holds only in-frame clones and misses some; the assay was immunoSEQ multiplex PCR. The data show 75,000 to 100,000 clones, 80% to 90% seen once. The specimen sequenced was peripheral blood. These receptors all come from a human donor in a cohort sampled during active COVID-19. CDR3s include the opening cysteine and the closing phenylalanine or tryptophan. D genes are given only for firm matches. A row's size may be missing; if present it is once, few, many or a size class.

v_gene	len	abundance	d_gene	j_gene	CDR3aa	CDR3nt
TRBV7-8	13	NA	NA	TRBJ1-6	CASSFGINSPLHF	TGTGCCAGCAGCTTTGGCATTAATTCACCCCTCCACTTT
TRBV3-1/TRBV3-2	15	NA	NA	TRBJ1-2	CASSQDPQGFYGYTF	TGTGCCAGCAGCCAAGATCCTCAGGGGTTCTATGGCTACACCTTC
TRBV5-6	16	few	TRBD2	TRBJ2-7	CASSLPSAGGPYEQYF	TGTGCCAGCAGCCTCCCCTCAGCGGGAGGGCCTTACGAGCAGTACTTC
TRBV7-8	16	NA	NA	TRBJ1-1	CASSSQLGGVGTEAFF	TGTGCCAGCAGCTCCCAGTTGGGGGGAGTGGGCACTGAAGCTTTCTTT
TRBV18	16	NA	TRBD1	TRBJ1-3	CASSLSTTGVGNTIYF	TGTGCCAGCTCACTATCGACCACAGGGGTCGGAAACACCATATATTTT
TRBV4-1	19	NA	TRBD1	TRBJ2-7	CASSGESWRGDRGVDEQYF	TGCGCCAGCAGCGGAGAGAGCTGGAGAGGGGACAGGGGAGTTGACGAGCAGTACTTC
TRBV11-2	14	NA	NA	TRBJ2-7	CASSLVSSAGEQYF	TGTGCCAGCAGCTTAGTTTCCAGTGCGGGGGAGCAGTACTTC
TRBV7-9	14	NA	NA	TRBJ1-4	CASSSLGWSEKLFF	TGTGCCAGCAGCTCGCTTGGATGGAGTGAAAAACTGTTTTTT
TRBV4-3	13	NA	NA	TRBJ2-7	CASSQGHSYEQYF	TGCGCCAGCAGCCAGGGACACTCCTACGAGCAGTACTTC
TRBV20-1	18	NA	NA	TRBJ1-5	CSASRDTVNIYSNQPQHF	TGCAGTGCTAGTCGTGACACTGTAAATATTTATAGCAATCAGCCCCAGCATTTT
TRBV5-4	13	NA	TRBD1	TRBJ1-1	CASSWGQGTEAFF	TGTGCCAGCAGCTGGGGACAGGGAACTGAAGCTTTCTTT
TRBV5-1	15	NA	NA	TRBJ2-1	CASSLGGNPYNEQFF	TGCGCCAGCAGCTTGGGCGGGAATCCTTACAATGAGCAGTTCTTC
TRBV19	13	NA	NA	TRBJ1-5	CASSRQGNQPQHF	TGTGCCAGTAGCAGGCAGGGAAATCAGCCCCAGCATTTT
TRBV13	18	NA	TRBD1	TRBJ1-6	CASSRTTGDTGAYSPLHF	TGTGCCAGCAGCCGAACGACTGGGGATACAGGGGCATATTCACCCCTCCACTTT
TRBV5-1	15	NA	NA	TRBJ1-2	CASSPFAQNPYGYTF	TGCGCCAGCAGCCCCTTTGCCCAGAATCCTTATGGCTACACCTTC
TRBV6-2/TRBV6-3	16	NA	NA	TRBJ2-7	CASSHYIRDKAYEQYF	TGTGCCAGCAGTCACTATATTAGGGACAAGGCCTACGAGCAGTACTTC
TRBV7-6	17	NA	NA	TRBJ1-3	CASSREGGSFSGNTIYF	TGTGCCAGCAGCCGCGAGGGCGGGAGCTTCTCTGGAAACACCATATATTTT
TRBV20-1	13	NA	NA	TRBJ1-1	CSASRAGTTEAFF	TGCAGTGCTAGTCGAGCGGGGACCACTGAAGCTTTCTTT
TRBV6-5	14	NA	TRBD1	TRBJ1-2	CASSSRTGDYGYTF	TGTGCCAGCAGCTCCCGCACAGGGGATTATGGCTACACCTTC
TRBV21-1	19	NA	NA	TRBJ1-6	CASSKLDGTGGWLNSPLHF	TGTGCCAGCAGCAAATTAGATGGGACAGGGGGTTGGTTGAATTCACCCCTCCACTTT
TRBV2	16	once	NA	TRBJ1-2	CALVWGPPQANYGYTF	TGTGCCCTGGTCTGGGGGCCCCCCCAAGCTAACTATGGCTACACCTTC
TRBV19	14	NA	NA	TRBJ1-1	CASSILVGATEAFF	TGTGCCAGTAGTATTTTGGTAGGGGCCACTGAAGCTTTCTTT
TRBV28	12	NA	NA	TRBJ2-7	CASREGLDEQYF	TGTGCCAGCAGGGAGGGGCTGGACGAGCAGTACTTC
TRBV5-8	17	NA	NA	TRBJ2-2	CASNNEVGAGVTGELFF	TGTGCCAGCAACAACGAAGTTGGGGCAGGGGTCACCGGGGAGCTGTTTTTT
TRBV27	16	NA	TRBD1	TRBJ1-6	CASIPRDRGYNSPLHF	TGTGCCAGCATCCCCCGGGACAGGGGTTATAATTCACCCCTCCACTTT
TRBV11-2	17	NA	TRBD2	TRBJ2-5	CASSLGSPGGPQETQYF	TGTGCCAGCAGCTTAGGGAGCCCGGGAGGGCCCCAAGAGACCCAGTACTTC
TRBV10-3	19	NA	TRBD2	TRBJ2-1	CAISESVLAGESSYNEQFF	TGTGCCATCAGTGAGTCGGTACTAGCGGGAGAGAGCTCCTACAATGAGCAGTTCTTC
TRBV6-5	14	few	NA	TRBJ2-1	CASRGLLDRPREFF	TGTGCCAGCAGAGGGCTACTCGACCGACCCAGGGAGTTCTTC
TRBV10-3	17	NA	TRBD1	TRBJ1-2	CAISESSGGGSVYGYTF	TGTGCCATCAGTGAGTCCTCAGGGGGCGGCTCTGTCTATGGCTACACCTTC
TRBV5-1	15	NA	TRBD1	TRBJ2-3	CASSFGQGWTDTQYF	TGCGCCAGCAGCTTCGGACAGGGGTGGACAGATACGCAGTATTTT
TRBV5-1	15	NA	TRBD2	TRBJ2-5	CASSSPGLGIETQYF	TGCGCCAGCAGCTCACCGGGACTAGGGATTGAGACCCAGTACTTC
TRBV7-9	16	NA	NA	TRBJ1-6	CASSSIRETRNSPLHF	TGTGCCAGCAGCTCAATCCGGGAGACGAGGAATTCACCCCTCCACTTT